The 28 T cell receptor beta chains reported below all come from one sample, sequenced in a study of blood T cell repertoires in COVID-19. Assay used: immunoSEQ multiplex PCR; TCRdb lists only in-frame clones, some missing. The table shows 45,000 to 60,000 clones, with 89% occurring only once. Sequenced sample: peripheral blood. These receptors were collected from a man between 60 and 75 years old with acute or convalescent COVID-19.

The rearrangement joins TRBV5-1 to TRBJ2-7; maybe TRBD1 (6 bases). Trimming shortened V by 0 bases and J by 3 bases, and 7 bases separated the two germline ends. This CDR3 is built from 13 residues. Germline V gene data show CDR1 as SGHRS and CDR2 as YFSETQ. CDR3 DNA: TGCGCCAGCAGCTTGGACAGGGTCTACGAGCAGTACTTC. This translates into CASSLDRVYEQYF. The full variable domain, rest sourced from reference TRBV5-1 and TRBJ2-7, is KAGVTQTPRYLIKTRGQQVTLSCSPISGHRSVSWYQQTPGQGLQFLFEYFSETQRNKGNFPGRFSGRQFSNSRSEMNVSTLELGDSALYLCASSLDRVYEQYFGPGTRLTVT.

The chain recombines TRBV5-6 with TRBJ1-5, with TRBD1 as a possible D gene (5 bases). Germline V gene sequence: CDR1 SGHDT, CDR2 YYEEEE. V dropped 5 bases and J dropped 1 base, with 13 bases sitting between them. CDR3 length: 15 residues. CDR3 residues: CASSSGMWSNQPQHF. The CDR3 nucleotides are TGTGCCAGCAGTTCAGGGATGTGGAGCAATCAGCCCCAGCATTTT.

The rearrangement uses TRBV7-2 and TRBJ2-1, with 8 bases that match TRBD2. Germline V gene data show CDR1 as SGHTA and CDR2 as FQGNSA. The J segment lost 2 bases and the V segment lost 1 base, leaving 7 bases of the junction unmatched. This CDR3 is 17 amino acids long. CDR3 sequence (DNA): TGTGCCAGCAGCTTAGTTGCGGGGGGTGTGCCCTACAATGAGCAGTTCTTC. This sequence encodes CASSLVAGGVPYNEQFF.

This clone showed up just a few times. The J gene is TRBJ1-2, the V gene TRBV28, with D perhaps TRBD1 (5 bases). The CDR3 has 15 amino acids. Germline CDR1 and CDR2: MDHEN and SYDVKM. V dropped 5 bases and J dropped 2 bases, with 15 bases sitting between them. Here the CDR3 DNA reads TGTGCCAGCAGTCAGGTGCAGGGCTACAACTATGGCTACACCTTC. Translating it yields CASSQVQGYNYGYTF.

The CDR3 sequence is CASSRTSFSGANVLTF. CDR3 nucleotides: TGTGCCAGCAGCCGTACGAGCTTCTCTGGGGCCAACGTCCTGACTTTC. This chain uses TRBV14 with TRBJ2-6; no reliable D call. This CDR3 contains 16 residues. The V end lost 4 bases, the J end lost 0 bases, and 10 bases lay between the germline ends. In germline, CDR1 is SGHDN, CDR2 FVKESK.

The gene calls are TRBV6-6 and TRBJ2-2; TRBD1 might be the D (5 bases). Germline V gene sequence: CDR1 MNHNY, CDR2 SVGAGI (reference sequence). Trimming stripped 6 bases from V and 9 bases from J, with 14 bases between. The CDR3 contains 13 residues. As DNA, the CDR3 is TGTGCCAGCAGCCGTATGACAGTCCGGGAGCTGTTTTTT. Its protein product is CASSRMTVRELFF.

The V and J genes are TRBV6-5 and TRBJ1-2; no reliable D call. Germline V gene data show CDR1 as MNHEY and CDR2 as SVGAGI. Trimming removed 8 bases from V and 4 bases from J, with 11 bases in between. The CDR3 extends over 12 amino acids. The CDR3, as DNA: TGTGCCAGCCTCGGGGATTTCTATGGCTACACCTTC. This encodes CASLGDFYGYTF.

V usage is TRBV6-6 and J usage is TRBJ1-2; 9 bases agree with TRBD1. V was clipped by 5 bases and J by 8 bases; unmatched bases: 6. The V gene's germline CDR1 is MNHNY and CDR2 SVGAGI (reference sequence). The CDR3 length is 13 residues. The CDR3 spells CASSRDRVGGYTF. CDR3 coding DNA: TGTGCCAGCAGTCGGGACAGGGTTGGCGGCTACACCTTC.

The V call is TRBV25-1, the J call TRBJ1-2; 9 bases are shared with TRBD1. V lost 8 bases, J lost 8 bases, and 6 bases stayed unmatched. The CDR3 runs 12 residues. Germline-derived CDR1 and CDR2 are MGHDK and SYGVNS. The CDR3 region has the DNA TGTGCCAGCGGAGCCGACAGGGGGGGCTACACCTTC. Translated: CASGADRGGYTF.

The CDR3 is CASSLIGGTGQWNTEAFF. The DNA for the CDR3 is TGCGCCAGCAGCTTGATAGGCGGGACAGGACAATGGAACACTGAAGCTTTCTTT. This rearrangement joins TRBV5-1 to TRBJ1-1; 8 bases are a match to TRBD1. This CDR3 has 18 amino acids. V shed 1 base, J shed 1 base, and the junction held 12 bases outside the gene matches. CDR1 and CDR2 from the germline V gene are SGHRS and YFSETQ.

V gene TRBV5-1 combines with J gene TRBJ1-1; D may be TRBD1 (5 bases). Per the germline V gene, CDR1 is SGHRS and CDR2 is YFSETQ. The CDR3 spans 15 residues. Trimming shortened V by 0 bases and J by 4 bases, and 13 bases separated the two germline ends. CDR3: CASSLAPGMGTEAFF. The CDR3 bases are TGCGCCAGCAGCTTGGCCCCAGGGATGGGCACTGAAGCTTTCTTT.

This chain links TRBV13 with TRBJ2-7; 7 nucleotides align to TRBD1. The CDR3 runs to 15 residues. Per germline, CDR1 PRHDT and CDR2 FYEKMQ (reference sequence). V trimming: 4 bases; J trimming: 1 base; junction bases outside the gene matches: 7. CDR3 region: CASSSGTEDSYEQYF. The CDR3 region has the DNA TGTGCCAGCAGCTCCGGGACAGAAGATTCCTACGAGCAGTACTTC.

The genes are TRBV20-1 and TRBJ2-7, with D tentatively TRBD1 (5 bases). From germline, CDR1 is DFQATT and CDR2 SNEGSKA (reference sequence). V was shortened by 3 bases and J by 5 bases, with 11 bases between the two germline ends. CDR3 length: 12 amino acids. The chain's CDR3 is CSASQGLDEQYF. For the CDR3, the DNA is TGCAGTGCTAGTCAGGGTTTGGACGAGCAGTACTTC.

The gene calls are TRBV7-8 and TRBJ2-5, with 7 bases identical to TRBD2. Losses at the gene ends were 3 bases for V and 4 bases for J; bases not matched to a gene: 5. Germline V gene lookup returns CDR1 SGHVS and CDR2 FQNEAQ. The CDR3 contains 14 residues. Here the CDR3 reads CASSFWEGSETQYF. The CDR3 coding sequence is TGTGCCAGCAGCTTTTGGGAGGGTTCAGAGACCCAGTACTTC.

The V call is TRBV18, the J call TRBJ1-5; TRBD1 might be the D (6 bases). V was cut by 4 bases and J by 3 bases, with 16 bases left in between. CDR3 length: 16 residues. Germline CDR1 is KGHSH and CDR2 is LQKENI. This chain's CDR3 is CASSLLEGTLNQPQHF. CDR3 in DNA: TGTGCCAGCTCACTCCTTGAGGGGACACTCAATCAGCCCCAGCATTTT. Combining the CDR3 with reference TRBV18 and TRBJ1-5 gives the whole variable domain NAGVMQNPRHLVRRRGQEARLRCSPMKGHSHVYWYRQLPEEGLKFMVYLQKENIIDESGMPKERFSAEFPKEGPSILRIQQVVRGDSAAYFCASSLLEGTLNQPQHFGDGTRLSIL.

The chain employs TRBV7-6 and TRBJ2-1; tentative D call: TRBD2 (5 bases). The V end lost 3 bases, the J end lost 5 bases, and 17 bases lay between the germline ends. This CDR3 comprises 16 residues. Germline assignment: CDR1 SGHVS and CDR2 FNYEAQ. This CDR3 is CASSFDISGVHNEQFF. The CDR3 bases are TGTGCCAGCAGCTTCGATATCAGCGGAGTACACAATGAGCAGTTCTTC. The full variable domain, completed using reference TRBV7-6 and TRBJ2-1, is GAGVSQSPRYKVTKRGQDVALRCDPISGHVSLYWYRQALGQGPEFLTYFNYEAQQDKSGLPNDRFSAERPEGSISTLTIQRTEQRDSAMYRCASSFDISGVHNEQFFGPGTRLTVL.

A single count supports this clone. The chain couples TRBV25-1 to TRBJ2-7; 10 nucleotides line up with TRBD1. The germline gives CDR1 MGHDK, CDR2 SYGVNS. This CDR3 comprises 14 residues. V gave up 6 bases and J gave up 5 bases; unmatched junction bases: 7. The CDR3: CASREDRGDHEQYF. In DNA, the CDR3 is TGTGCCAGCAGAGAGGACAGGGGGGACCACGAGCAGTACTTC.

The chain joins TRBV7-9 to TRBJ1-1; 7 nucleotides match TRBD1. With V trimmed by 7 bases and J by 1 base, 9 bases remained unmatched. This CDR3 is 15 amino acids long. CDR1 is SEHNR and CDR2 is FQNEAQ in the germline V gene (reference sequence). As DNA, the CDR3 is TGTGCCAGCACCCCGCAGGGACAGCCGAACACTGAAGCTTTCTTT. Translated, it gives CASTPQGQPNTEAFF.

V gene TRBV13 combines with J gene TRBJ1-1; 10 positions agree with TRBD1. V shed 5 bases and J 1 base; nucleotides not matched to a gene: 4. The CDR3 consists of 15 residues. Looked up from germline, CDR1 is PRHDT and CDR2 is FYEKMQ (reference sequence). The CDR3 here is CASSPWTGGNTEAFF. The CDR3 DNA is TGTGCCAGCAGCCCCTGGACAGGGGGGAACACTGAAGCTTTCTTT.

This clone was seen only once. The rearrangement joins TRBV5-4 to TRBJ1-2, with TRBD1 matching 7 bases. Trimming removed 4 bases from V and 6 bases from J; junction bases left unmatched: 3. Germline CDR1 SGHNT, CDR2 YYREEE (reference sequence). The CDR3 loop spans 12 amino acids. In nucleotides, the CDR3 is TGTGCCAGCAGCCCTGGGACAGATGGCTACACCTTC. This codes for CASSPGTDGYTF.

The CDR3 protein is CASSQEGQSRVLTF. The DNA for the CDR3 is TGCGCCAGCAGCCAAGAGGGACAGTCTAGGGTCCTGACTTTC. The chain is built from TRBV4-1 and TRBJ2-6; 7 bases map to TRBD1. CDR1 and CDR2 (germline): MGHRA, YSYEKL. The junction had 6 bases not matched to a gene; V was cut back by 0 bases and J by 13 bases. The CDR3 length is 14 residues.

The chain is built from TRBV18 and TRBJ1-2; 7 positions match TRBD1. J was trimmed by 8 bases and V by 3 bases; bases with no gene match: 12. CDR1 and CDR2 (germline): KGHSH, LQKENI. The CDR3 totals 15 residues. CDR3 in amino acids: CASSPRDSSLLGYTF. CDR3 nucleotide sequence: TGTGCCAGCTCACCGCGGGACAGCTCCTTGCTGGGCTACACCTTC. The full variable domain, completed using reference TRBV18 and TRBJ1-2, is NAGVMQNPRHLVRRRGQEARLRCSPMKGHSHVYWYRQLPEEGLKFMVYLQKENIIDESGMPKERFSAEFPKEGPSILRIQQVVRGDSAAYFCASSPRDSSLLGYTFGSGTRLTVV.

The V gene is TRBV9, the J gene TRBJ1-2; 7 bases are shared with TRBD1. Trimming removed 3 bases from V and 6 bases from J; junction bases left unmatched: 14. This CDR3 has 16 amino acids. The germline V gene has CDR1 SGDLS and CDR2 YYNGEE. CDR3 residues: CASSAMTGQNPNGYTF. The CDR3, as DNA: TGTGCCAGCAGCGCAATGACAGGGCAAAATCCTAATGGCTACACCTTC.

The rearrangement links TRBV11-2 to TRBJ2-1, with a tentative D call TRBD2 (5 bases). The CDR3 is 17 residues long. Trimming shortened V by 4 bases and J by 1 base, and 17 bases separated the two germline ends. The germline V gene encodes CDR1 SGHAT and CDR2 FQNNGV. The CDR3 nucleotides are TGTGCCAGCAGCTCGGTACTCGAAGCGGCTTCCTACAATGAGCAGTTCTTC. This sequence encodes CASSSVLEAASYNEQFF.

This clone was detected a few times. V and J are TRBV10-3 and TRBJ2-6, with D tentatively TRBD1 (5 bases). Deletions cut 10 bases from V and 8 bases from J, with 18 bases between. The CDR3 covers 14 residues. In germline, CDR1 is ENHRY, CDR2 SYGVKD. CDR3 nucleotide sequence: TGTGCCAGCGGAGTGGCCCAGGGCACCAACGTCCTGACTTTC. Amino acids: CASGVAQGTNVLTF.

The chain employs TRBV7-9 and TRBJ1-1; 7 bases fit TRBD1. Germline V lookup: CDR1 SEHNR, CDR2 FQNEAQ (reference sequence). The CDR3 runs to 15 residues. The ends lost 2 bases at V and 0 bases at J; junction bases unmatched: 3. The CDR3 loop reads CASSLKGGMNTEAFF. CDR3 DNA: TGTGCCAGCAGCTTAAAAGGGGGCATGAACACTGAAGCTTTCTTT.

The chain uses TRBV6-6 and TRBJ1-1, with D unclear. V was cut by 8 bases and J by 5 bases, with 15 bases left in between. CDR1 is MNHNY and CDR2 is SVGAGI in the germline V gene (reference sequence). The CDR3 loop spans 13 amino acids. The chain's CDR3 is CASGLTGRTEAFF. The CDR3 nucleotides read TGTGCCAGCGGCCTCACGGGTCGGACTGAAGCTTTCTTT.

V is TRBV5-1 and J is TRBJ2-2, with a possible D match to TRBD2 (7 bases). V was trimmed by 2 bases and J by 7 bases, leaving 15 bases between them. Germline CDR1 is SGHRS and CDR2 is YFSETQ. CDR3 size: 15 residues. CDR3 DNA sequence: TGCGCCAGCAGCTTCACCTACAGGGAGGGCGGGGAGCTGTTTTTT. This encodes CASSFTYREGGELFF.